Below, 7 T cell receptor beta chains from the same sample are listed, as sequenced in a study of blood T cell repertoires in COVID-19. Some clones are missing from TCRdb's copy, which holds only in-frame ones; the method was immunoSEQ multiplex PCR. The repertoire holds about 150,000 clones, with roughly nine tenths as singletons. The sequencing input was peripheral blood. These receptors originate from a woman aged 55-70 years with active COVID-19.

The CDR3 loop is CASSPSGGFSGSLYEQYF. The CDR3, as DNA: TGCGCCAGCAGCCCCTCGGGGGGCTTTAGCGGGAGTCTCTACGAGCAGTACTTC. This sequence joins TRBV4-1 and TRBJ2-7; TRBD2 agrees at 9 bases. The length of the CDR3 is 18 residues. The germline V gene encodes CDR1 MGHRA and CDR2 YSYEKL. The V segment lost 4 bases and the J segment 3 bases; nucleotides outside the gene matches: 16.

The sample holds one count of this clone. V is TRBV28 and J is TRBJ2-1, with D tentatively TRBD2 (7 bases). CDR3 length equals 17 residues. Germline CDR1 MDHEN, CDR2 SYDVKM. Trimming left V 5 bases short and J 7 bases short, with 24 bases between. The CDR3 DNA reads TGTGCCAGCAGTGGGGGGGCCGCCAGCGGACCTGGGAATGAGCAGTTCTTC. It translates to CASSGGAASGPGNEQFF.

The J gene is TRBJ1-4, the V gene TRBV18; maybe TRBD1 (6 bases). The germline V gene encodes CDR1 KGHSH and CDR2 LQKENI. The CDR3 runs to 13 residues. Trimming took off 5 bases at V and 8 bases at J, with 12 bases between the two ends. The CDR3 coding sequence is TGTGCCAGCTCATCCGGGACACCCGAAAAACTGTTTTTT. Its translation: CASSSGTPEKLFF.

The genes are TRBV6-8 and TRBJ2-7; a weak D match, TRBD1 (5 bases). V lost 0 bases, J lost 0 bases, and 21 bases lay in between. The germline V gene encodes CDR1 MNHGY and CDR2 SAAAGT. This CDR3 spans 19 amino acids. CDR3 nucleotides: TGTGCCAGCAGTTACTCGAATAAAACACAGGAATTACCCTCCTACGAGCAGTACTTC. Encoded protein: CASSYSNKTQELPSYEQYF.

This chain joins TRBV28 and TRBJ2-2; D gene ambiguous. Germline V gene data show CDR1 as MDHEN and CDR2 as SYDVKM. V was clipped by 3 bases and J by 3 bases, with 5 bases between them. The CDR3 is 13 amino acids. CDR3 region: CASSFVYTGELFF. The DNA for the CDR3 is TGTGCCAGCAGTTTCGTCTACACCGGGGAGCTGTTTTTT. Full variable domain (outside the CDR3, taken from reference TRBV28 and TRBJ2-2): DVKVTQSSRYLVKRTGEKVFLECVQDMDHENMFWYRQDPGLGLRLIYFSYDVKMKEKGDIPEGYSVSREKKERFSLILESASTNQTSMYLCASSFVYTGELFFGEGSRLTVL.

The chain combines TRBV4-1 with TRBJ2-2; 11 bases are shared with TRBD2. CDR1 is MGHRA, CDR2 YSYEKL, per germline. This CDR3 spans 17 amino acids. The J segment lost 0 bases and the V segment lost 1 base, leaving 1 base of the junction unmatched. The CDR3: CASSQGLAGPNTGELFF. CDR3 bases: TGCGCCAGCAGCCAAGGACTAGCGGGACCGAACACCGGGGAGCTGTTTTTT.

This chain joins TRBV27 and TRBJ2-7, with TRBD2 matching 9 bases. V was pared by 2 bases and J by 4 bases, with 9 bases of the junction left unmatched. CDR1 is MNHEY, CDR2 SMNVEV, per germline (reference sequence). This CDR3 spans 16 amino acids. CDR3 sequence reads: CASSLDNSGSLYEQYF. In nucleotides, the CDR3 is TGTGCCAGCAGTTTAGACAATAGCGGGAGTTTGTACGAGCAGTACTTC.